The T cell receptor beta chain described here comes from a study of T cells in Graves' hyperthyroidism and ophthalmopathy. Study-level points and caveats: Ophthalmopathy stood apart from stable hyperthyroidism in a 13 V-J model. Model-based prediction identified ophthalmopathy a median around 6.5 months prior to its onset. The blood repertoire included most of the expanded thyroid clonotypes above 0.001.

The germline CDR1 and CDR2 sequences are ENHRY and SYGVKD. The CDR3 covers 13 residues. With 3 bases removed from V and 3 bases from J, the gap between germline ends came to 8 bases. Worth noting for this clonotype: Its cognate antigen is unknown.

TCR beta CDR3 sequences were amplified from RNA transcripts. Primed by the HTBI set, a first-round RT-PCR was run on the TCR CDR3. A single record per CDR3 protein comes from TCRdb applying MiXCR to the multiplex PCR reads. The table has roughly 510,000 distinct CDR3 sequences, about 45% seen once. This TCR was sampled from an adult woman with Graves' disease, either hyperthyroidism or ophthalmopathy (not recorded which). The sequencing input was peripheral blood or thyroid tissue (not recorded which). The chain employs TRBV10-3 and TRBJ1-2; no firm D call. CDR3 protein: CAISDSEHYGYTF. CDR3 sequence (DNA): TGTGCCATCAGTGACAGCGAGCACTATGGCTACACCTTC.